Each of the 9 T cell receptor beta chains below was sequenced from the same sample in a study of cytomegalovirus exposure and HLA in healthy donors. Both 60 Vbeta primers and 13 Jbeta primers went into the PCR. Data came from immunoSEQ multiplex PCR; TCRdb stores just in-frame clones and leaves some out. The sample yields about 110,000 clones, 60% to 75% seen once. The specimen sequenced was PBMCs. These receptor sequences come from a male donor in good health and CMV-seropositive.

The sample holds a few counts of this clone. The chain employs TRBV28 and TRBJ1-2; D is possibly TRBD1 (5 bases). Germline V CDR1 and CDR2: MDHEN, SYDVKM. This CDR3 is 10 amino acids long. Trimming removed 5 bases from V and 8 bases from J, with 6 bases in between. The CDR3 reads CASSGGGYTF. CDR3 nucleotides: TGTGCCAGCAGTGGGGGGGGCTACACCTTC.

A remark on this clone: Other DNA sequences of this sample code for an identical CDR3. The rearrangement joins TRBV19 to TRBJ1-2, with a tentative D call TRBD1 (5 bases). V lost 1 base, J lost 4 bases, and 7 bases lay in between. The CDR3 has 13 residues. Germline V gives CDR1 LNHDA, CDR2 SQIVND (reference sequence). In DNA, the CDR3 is TGTGCCAGTAGTATAGGACAGCTCTATGGCTACACCTTC. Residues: CASSIGQLYGYTF.

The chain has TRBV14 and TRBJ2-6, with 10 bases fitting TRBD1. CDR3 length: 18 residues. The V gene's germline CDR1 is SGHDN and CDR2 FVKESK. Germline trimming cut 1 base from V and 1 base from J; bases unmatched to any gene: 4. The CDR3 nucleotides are TGTGCCAGCAGCCAAGTCTGGGGACAGGGGTCTGGGGCCAACGTCCTGACTTTC. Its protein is CASSQVWGQGSGANVLTF.

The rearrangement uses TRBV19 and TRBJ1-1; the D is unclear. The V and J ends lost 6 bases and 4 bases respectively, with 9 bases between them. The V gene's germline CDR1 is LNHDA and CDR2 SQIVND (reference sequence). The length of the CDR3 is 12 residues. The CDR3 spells CASSPPGTEAFF. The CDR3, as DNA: TGTGCCAGTAGCCCTCCCGGCACTGAAGCTTTCTTT.

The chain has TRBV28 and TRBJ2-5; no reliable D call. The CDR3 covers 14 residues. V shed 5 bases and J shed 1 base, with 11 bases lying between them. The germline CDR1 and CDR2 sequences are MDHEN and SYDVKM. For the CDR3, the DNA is TGTGCCAGCAGTCTATACAGAGTCCAAGAGACCCAGTACTTC. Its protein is CASSLYRVQETQYF.

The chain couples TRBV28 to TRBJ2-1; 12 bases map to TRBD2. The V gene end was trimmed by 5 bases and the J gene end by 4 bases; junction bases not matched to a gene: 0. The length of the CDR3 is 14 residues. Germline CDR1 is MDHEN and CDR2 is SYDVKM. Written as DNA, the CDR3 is TGTGCCAGCAGTCTAGCGGGGGGGTACAATGAGCAGTTCTTC. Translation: CASSLAGGYNEQFF.

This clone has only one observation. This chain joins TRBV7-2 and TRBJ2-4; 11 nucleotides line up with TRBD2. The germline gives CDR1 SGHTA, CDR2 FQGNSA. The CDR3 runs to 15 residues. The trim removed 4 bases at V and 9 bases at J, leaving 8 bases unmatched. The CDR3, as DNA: TGTGCCAGCAGCTCACTAGCGGGAGTCCTTAGCATTCAGTACTTC. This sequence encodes CASSSLAGVLSIQYF.

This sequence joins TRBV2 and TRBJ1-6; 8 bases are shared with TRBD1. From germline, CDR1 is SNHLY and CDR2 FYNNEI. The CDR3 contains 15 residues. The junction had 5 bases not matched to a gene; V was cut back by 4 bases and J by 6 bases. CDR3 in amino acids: CASSAQGAGNSPLHF. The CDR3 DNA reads TGTGCCAGCAGTGCCCAGGGGGCAGGTAATTCACCCCTCCACTTT.

CDR3 in amino acids: CASTPGGEMNTEAFF. The CDR3 DNA reads as TGTGCCAGCACCCCCGGGGGGGAGATGAACACTGAAGCTTTCTTT. This chain uses TRBV9 with TRBJ1-1, with a possible D match to TRBD1 (5 bases). Looked up from germline, CDR1 is SGDLS and CDR2 is YYNGEE. Deletions cut 6 bases from V and 0 bases from J, with 15 bases between. This CDR3 has 15 amino acids. The full variable domain, with the rest looked up from reference TRBV9 and TRBJ1-1, is DSGVTQTPKHLITATGQRVTLRCSPRSGDLSVYWYQQSLDQGLQFLIQYYNGEERAKGNILERFSAQQFPDLHSELNLSSLELGDSALYFCASTPGGEMNTEAFFGQGTRLTVV.